A selection of T cell receptor beta chains follows, all from one sample in a study of T cell responses to AZD1222 COVID-19 vaccine. The method was immunoSEQ multiplex PCR; TCRdb's version includes in-frame clones alone and lacks a portion of them. In the table there are 96,000 or so clones, 85% to 90% of which are singletons. The sequences come from peripheral blood, collected on day 0 of AZD1222 vaccination. The receptors derive from an adult in good health. Each CDR3 is given with its conserved first and last residue. The order of the fields is D gene, V gene, J gene, clone size, CDR3 protein, CDR3 DNA. D genes are given only for firm matches. Size is stated for part of the rows, as once, few or many counts, or as a class when the clone is expanded.

d_gene: TRBD2; v_gene: TRBV28; j_gene: TRBJ2-2; abundance: once; CDR3aa: CASSFLAGRAGELFF; CDR3nt: TGTGCCAGCAGTTTCCTAGCGGGAAGGGCCGGGGAGCTGTTTTTT
d_gene: TRBD2; v_gene: TRBV3-1/TRBV3-2; j_gene: TRBJ2-1; abundance: NA; CDR3aa: CASSQDRTGLAALSSYNEQFF; CDR3nt: TGTGCCAGCAGCCAAGACCGAACGGGACTAGCGGCCCTCAGCTCCTACAATGAGCAGTTCTTC
d_gene: NA; v_gene: TRBV18; j_gene: TRBJ2-7; abundance: NA; CDR3aa: CASSPLWGRDKGYEQYF; CDR3nt: TGTGCCAGCTCACCTTTGTGGGGCCGGGACAAAGGATACGAGCAGTACTTC
d_gene: TRBD1; v_gene: TRBV2; j_gene: TRBJ1-1; abundance: NA; CDR3aa: CASSWGQGANTEAFF; CDR3nt: TGTGCCAGCAGTTGGGGACAGGGGGCGAACACTGAAGCTTTCTTT
d_gene: TRBD1; v_gene: TRBV19; j_gene: TRBJ1-5; abundance: NA; CDR3aa: CASKEGAAKNQPQHF; CDR3nt: TGTGCCAGTAAGGAGGGGGCGGCAAAGAATCAGCCCCAGCATTTT
d_gene: NA; v_gene: TRBV6-5; j_gene: TRBJ2-7; abundance: NA; CDR3aa: CASSYSPGRDEQYF; CDR3nt: TGTGCCAGCAGTTACTCTCCAGGTCGGGACGAGCAGTACTTC
d_gene: NA; v_gene: TRBV28; j_gene: TRBJ1-1; abundance: NA; CDR3aa: CASRPLGQGSGTEAFF; CDR3nt: TGTGCCAGCAGGCCCCTGGGGCAGGGGTCCGGCACTGAAGCTTTCTTT
d_gene: TRBD2; v_gene: TRBV7-3; j_gene: TRBJ2-2; abundance: NA; CDR3aa: CASSPMELAGAGELFF; CDR3nt: TGTGCCAGCAGCCCAATGGAACTAGCGGGAGCCGGGGAGCTGTTTTTT
d_gene: NA; v_gene: TRBV18; j_gene: TRBJ1-1; abundance: NA; CDR3aa: CASSPRDNTEAFF; CDR3nt: TGTGCCAGCTCTCCCAGGGACAACACTGAAGCTTTCTTT
d_gene: NA; v_gene: TRBV21-1; j_gene: TRBJ2-5; abundance: once; CDR3aa: CASRDRVTLETQYF; CDR3nt: TGTGCCAGCAGAGACAGGGTTACGTTGGAGACCCAGTACTTC
d_gene: NA; v_gene: TRBV12-3/TRBV12-4; j_gene: TRBJ1-1; abundance: NA; CDR3aa: CASSFGGRTEAFF; CDR3nt: TGTGCCAGCAGTTTCGGGGGTCGGACTGAAGCTTTCTTT
d_gene: NA; v_gene: TRBV6-1; j_gene: TRBJ1-1; abundance: NA; CDR3aa: CASSERNTEAFF; CDR3nt: TGTGCCAGCAGTGAACGGAACACTGAAGCTTTCTTT
d_gene: TRBD1; v_gene: TRBV6-5; j_gene: TRBJ2-7; abundance: NA; CDR3aa: CAREGQATSEQYF; CDR3nt: TGTGCCCGCGAGGGACAGGCCACCAGCGAGCAGTACTTC
d_gene: NA; v_gene: TRBV25-1; j_gene: TRBJ2-5; abundance: NA; CDR3aa: CASSEFMGVEGETQYF; CDR3nt: TGTGCCAGCAGTGAATTCATGGGAGTGGAGGGAGAGACCCAGTACTTC
d_gene: TRBD2; v_gene: TRBV5-1; j_gene: TRBJ2-2; abundance: NA; CDR3aa: CASSETSAGELFF; CDR3nt: TGCGCCAGCAGCGAGACTAGCGCCGGGGAGCTGTTTTTT
d_gene: NA; v_gene: TRBV11-1; j_gene: TRBJ2-7; abundance: NA; CDR3aa: CASSRDGPEAYEQYF; CDR3nt: TGTGCCAGCAGCCGAGACGGACCCGAGGCCTACGAGCAGTACTTC
d_gene: NA; v_gene: TRBV28; j_gene: TRBJ2-7; abundance: NA; CDR3aa: CASSRAGRSYEQYF; CDR3nt: TGTGCCAGCAGCCGAGCGGGTCGCTCCTACGAGCAGTACTTC
d_gene: NA; v_gene: TRBV25-1; j_gene: TRBJ2-7; abundance: NA; CDR3aa: CASSDARTASYEQYF; CDR3nt: TGTGCCAGCAGTGACGCCCGGACAGCTTCCTACGAGCAGTACTTC
d_gene: TRBD2; v_gene: TRBV7-8; j_gene: TRBJ2-7; abundance: NA; CDR3aa: CASSLSGRIYEQYF; CDR3nt: TGTGCCAGCAGCTTGAGCGGGAGGATCTACGAGCAGTACTTC
d_gene: NA; v_gene: TRBV4-3; j_gene: TRBJ2-2; abundance: NA; CDR3aa: CASSLGHLNTGELFF; CDR3nt: TGCGCCAGCAGCCTCGGACACCTGAACACCGGGGAGCTGTTTTTT
d_gene: NA; v_gene: TRBV30; j_gene: TRBJ2-7; abundance: NA; CDR3aa: CAWRGTYEQYF; CDR3nt: TGTGCCTGGAGGGGAACCTACGAGCAGTACTTC
d_gene: NA; v_gene: TRBV7-2; j_gene: TRBJ2-2; abundance: NA; CDR3aa: CASSRRGMGGELFF; CDR3nt: TGTGCCAGCAGCCGGAGGGGGATGGGCGGGGAGCTGTTTTTT